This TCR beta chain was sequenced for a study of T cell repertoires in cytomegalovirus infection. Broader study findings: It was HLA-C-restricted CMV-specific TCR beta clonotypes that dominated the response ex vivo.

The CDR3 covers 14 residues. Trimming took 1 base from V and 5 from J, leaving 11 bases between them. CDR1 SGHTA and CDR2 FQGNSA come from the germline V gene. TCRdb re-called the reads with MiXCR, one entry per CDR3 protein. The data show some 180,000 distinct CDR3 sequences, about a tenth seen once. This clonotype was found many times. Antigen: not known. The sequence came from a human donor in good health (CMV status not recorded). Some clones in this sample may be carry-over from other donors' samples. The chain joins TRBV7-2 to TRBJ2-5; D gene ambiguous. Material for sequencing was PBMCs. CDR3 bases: TGTGCCAGCAGCTTAGGGTTCATGCAGGAGACCCAGTACTTC. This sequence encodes CASSLGFMQETQYF.